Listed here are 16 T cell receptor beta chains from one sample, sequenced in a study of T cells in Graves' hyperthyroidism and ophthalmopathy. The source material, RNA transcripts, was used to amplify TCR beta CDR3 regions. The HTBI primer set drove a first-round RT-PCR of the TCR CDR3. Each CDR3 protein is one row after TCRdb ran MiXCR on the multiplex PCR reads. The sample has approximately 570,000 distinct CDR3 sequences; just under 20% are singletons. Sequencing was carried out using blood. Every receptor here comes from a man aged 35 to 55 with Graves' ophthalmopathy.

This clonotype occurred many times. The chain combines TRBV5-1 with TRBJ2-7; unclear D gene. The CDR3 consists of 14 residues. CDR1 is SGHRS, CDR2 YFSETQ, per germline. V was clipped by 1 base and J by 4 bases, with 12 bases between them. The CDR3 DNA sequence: TGCGCCAGCAGCTTGTCGCCCCACTCATACGAGCAGTACTTC. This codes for CASSLSPHSYEQYF.

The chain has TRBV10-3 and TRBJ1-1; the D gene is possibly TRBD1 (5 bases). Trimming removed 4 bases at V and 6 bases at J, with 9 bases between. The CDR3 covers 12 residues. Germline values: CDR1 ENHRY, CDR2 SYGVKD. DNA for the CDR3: TGTGCCATCAGTGCAGGGTGGGCTGAAGCTTTCTTT. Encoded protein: CAISAGWAEAFF.

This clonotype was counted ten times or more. The CDR3 region is CASRTQDRGWGYTF. CDR3 nucleotides: TGTGCCAGCAGAACCCAGGACAGGGGCTGGGGCTACACCTTC. V gene TRBV12-3 or TRBV12-4 combines with J gene TRBJ1-2, with TRBD1 matching 9 bases. The V and J ends lost 6 bases and 8 bases, in that order; junction bases with no gene match: 10. This CDR3 has 14 amino acids.

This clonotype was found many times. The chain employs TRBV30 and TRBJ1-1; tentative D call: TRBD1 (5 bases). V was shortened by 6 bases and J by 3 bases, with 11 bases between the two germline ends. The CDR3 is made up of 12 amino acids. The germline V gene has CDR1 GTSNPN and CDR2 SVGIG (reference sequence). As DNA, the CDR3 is TGTGCCTGCCGGAGGGGAGACACTGAAGCTTTCTTT. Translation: CACRRGDTEAFF.

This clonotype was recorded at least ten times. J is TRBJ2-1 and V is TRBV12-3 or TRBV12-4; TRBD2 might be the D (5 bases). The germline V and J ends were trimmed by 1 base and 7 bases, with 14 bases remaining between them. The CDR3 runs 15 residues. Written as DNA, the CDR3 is TGTGCCAGCAGTTTAGGGCGGGCCCGAGGGAATGAGCAGTTCTTC. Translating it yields CASSLGRARGNEQFF.

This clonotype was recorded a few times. The CDR3 spells CASSLDPVGYGYTF. The CDR3 bases are TGTGCCAGCAGTTTGGACCCTGTTGGTTATGGCTACACCTTC. V and J are TRBV28 and TRBJ1-2; D is undetermined. The V gene lost 3 bases and the J gene lost 5 bases, with 13 bases spanning the gap. This CDR3 contains 14 residues. Germline assignment: CDR1 MDHEN and CDR2 SYDVKM.

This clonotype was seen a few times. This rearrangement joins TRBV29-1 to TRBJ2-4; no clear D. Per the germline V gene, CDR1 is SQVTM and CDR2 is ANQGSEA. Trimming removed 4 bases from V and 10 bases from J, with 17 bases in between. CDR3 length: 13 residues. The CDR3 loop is CSVGSSAAKIQYF. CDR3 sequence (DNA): TGCAGCGTTGGATCTTCGGCCGCCAAGATTCAGTACTTC. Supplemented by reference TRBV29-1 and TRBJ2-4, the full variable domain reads SAVISQKPSRDICQRGTSLTIQCQVDSQVTMMFWYRQQPGQSLTLIATANQGSEATYESGFVIDKFPISRPNLTFSTLTVSNMSPEDSSIYLCSVGSSAAKIQYFGAGTRLSVL.

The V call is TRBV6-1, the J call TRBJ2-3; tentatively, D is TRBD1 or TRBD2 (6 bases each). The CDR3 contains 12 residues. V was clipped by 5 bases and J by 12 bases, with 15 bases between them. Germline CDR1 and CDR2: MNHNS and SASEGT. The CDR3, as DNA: TGTGCCAGCAGTACGGGGGCCTCGACCCAGTATTTT. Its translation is CASSTGASTQYF.

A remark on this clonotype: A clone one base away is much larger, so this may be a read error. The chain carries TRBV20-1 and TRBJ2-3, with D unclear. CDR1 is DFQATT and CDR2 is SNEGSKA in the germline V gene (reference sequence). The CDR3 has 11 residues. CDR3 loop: CGVASTDTQYF. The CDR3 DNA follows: TGCGGGGTGGCTAGCACAGATACGCAGTATTTT.

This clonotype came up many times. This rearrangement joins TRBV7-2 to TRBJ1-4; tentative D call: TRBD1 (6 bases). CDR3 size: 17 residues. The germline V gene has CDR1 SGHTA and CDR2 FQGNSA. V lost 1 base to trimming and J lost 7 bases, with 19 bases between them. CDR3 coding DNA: TGTGCCAGCAGCTTAGTGGGAGCAGGGGCATTGACTGAAAAACTGTTTTTT. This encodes CASSLVGAGALTEKLFF.

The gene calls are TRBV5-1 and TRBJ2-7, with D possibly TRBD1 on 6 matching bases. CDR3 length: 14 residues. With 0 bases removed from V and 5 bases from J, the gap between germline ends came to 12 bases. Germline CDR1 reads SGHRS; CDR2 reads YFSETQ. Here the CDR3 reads CASSLEAGEDEQYF. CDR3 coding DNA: TGCGCCAGCAGCTTGGAGGCAGGGGAAGACGAGCAGTACTTC. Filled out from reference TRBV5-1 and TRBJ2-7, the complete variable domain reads KAGVTQTPRYLIKTRGQQVTLSCSPISGHRSVSWYQQTPGQGLQFLFEYFSETQRNKGNFPGRFSGRQFSNSRSEMNVSTLELGDSALYLCASSLEAGEDEQYFGPGTRLTVT.

The CDR3 DNA reads TGCAGCGTTATGCTGACAGGGGTGAACACTGAAGCTTTCTTT. It is translated as CSVMLTGVNTEAFF. The chain joins TRBV29-1 to TRBJ1-1, with TRBD1 matching over 8 bases. The CDR3 sequence is 14 residues long. Looked up from germline, CDR1 is SQVTM and CDR2 is ANQGSEA. V trimming: 5 bases; J trimming: 0 bases; junction bases outside the gene matches: 5.

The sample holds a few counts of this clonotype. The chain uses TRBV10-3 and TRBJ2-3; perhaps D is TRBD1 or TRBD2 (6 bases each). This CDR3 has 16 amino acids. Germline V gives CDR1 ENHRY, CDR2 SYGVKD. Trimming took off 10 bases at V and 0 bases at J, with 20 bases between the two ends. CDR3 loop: CATLRGANPSTDTQYF. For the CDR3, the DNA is TGTGCCACGCTAAGGGGGGCGAACCCTAGCACAGATACGCAGTATTTT.

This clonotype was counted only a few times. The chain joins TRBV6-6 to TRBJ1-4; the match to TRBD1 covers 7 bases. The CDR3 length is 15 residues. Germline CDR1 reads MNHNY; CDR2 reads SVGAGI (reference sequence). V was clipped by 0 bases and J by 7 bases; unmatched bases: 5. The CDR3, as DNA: TGTGCCAGCAGTTACTCAACAGGGGCAGGTGAAAAACTGTTTTTT. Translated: CASSYSTGAGEKLFF.

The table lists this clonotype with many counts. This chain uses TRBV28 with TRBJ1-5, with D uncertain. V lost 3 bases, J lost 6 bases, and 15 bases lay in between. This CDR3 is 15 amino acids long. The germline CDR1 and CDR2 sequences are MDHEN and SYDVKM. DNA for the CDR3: TGTGCCAGCAGTTTCGTTTTTCTAAGCCGTCAGCCCCAGCATTTT. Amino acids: CASSFVFLSRQPQHF.

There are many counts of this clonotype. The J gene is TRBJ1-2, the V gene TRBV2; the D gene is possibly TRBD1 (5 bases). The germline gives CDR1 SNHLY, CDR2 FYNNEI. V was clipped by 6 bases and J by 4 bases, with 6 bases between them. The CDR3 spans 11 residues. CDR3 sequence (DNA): TGTGCCAGCAGGGGGCCCTATGGCTACACCTTC. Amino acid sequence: CASRGPYGYTF.